The 28 T cell receptor beta chains given below trace back to one sample, sequenced in a study of control samples from healthy donors and cancer patients. Libraries were prepared by immunoSEQ multiplex PCR; TCRdb keeps only in-frame clonotypes and omits some of them. The repertoire has 130,000 or so clones, about 93% of them found once; the top ten carry about 2.3%. The material sequenced was blood. All receptors derive from a man aged 40-49 years in good health.

The chain links TRBV5-6 to TRBJ1-6; the D gene is possibly TRBD1 (6 bases). The CDR3 is made up of 19 amino acids. Trimming took off 2 bases at V and 9 bases at J, with 27 bases between the two ends. CDR1 and CDR2 (germline): SGHDT, YYEEEE. In DNA, the CDR3 is TGTGCCAGCAGCTTTTCAGGGGTCGGTGGCTGGGGGCTGGGTTCACCCCTCCACTTT. It is translated as CASSFSGVGGWGLGSPLHF.

V and J are TRBV27 and TRBJ1-6; D might be TRBD1 (6 bases). V lost 5 bases and J 9 bases, leaving 17 bases between the germline ends. CDR3 length: 15 residues. Germline CDR1 MNHEY, CDR2 SMNVEV (reference sequence). Written as DNA, the CDR3 is TGTGCCAGCAGTCCGGGCAGGGGAACGGGTTCACCCCTCCACTTT. It specifies CASSPGRGTGSPLHF.

The V and J genes are TRBV2 and TRBJ2-2; D gene unclear. Deletions cut 4 bases from V and 2 bases from J, with 11 bases between. CDR1 SNHLY and CDR2 FYNNEI come from the germline V gene. The CDR3 length is 15 residues. In DNA form, the CDR3 reads TGTGCCAGCAGTGGATTCGAGCCAAACACCGGGGAGCTGTTTTTT. Protein: CASSGFEPNTGELFF.

There are a few counts of this clone. The gene calls are TRBV7-3 and TRBJ1-1; no definite D call. The CDR3 is 14 amino acids. Trimming removed 1 base at V and 5 bases at J, with 11 bases between. CDR1 and CDR2 (germline): SGHTA, FQGTGA. CDR3 DNA sequence: TGTGCCAGCAGCTTAAATTCGGGTGATACTGAAGCTTTCTTT. This translates into CASSLNSGDTEAFF.

The chain couples TRBV7-6 to TRBJ2-6, with TRBD2 as a possible D gene (5 bases). Germline V gene sequence: CDR1 SGHVS, CDR2 FNYEAQ. This CDR3 comprises 16 residues. V gave up 5 bases and J gave up 1 base, with 12 bases separating them. The CDR3 loop is CASSQIRTSGANVLTF. As DNA, the CDR3 is TGTGCCAGCAGCCAAATTCGGACTTCTGGGGCCAACGTCCTGACTTTC.

The chain employs TRBV7-6 and TRBJ1-6; D remains unclear. The CDR3 is 17 residues long. Germline V gives CDR1 SGHVS, CDR2 FNYEAQ. The V end was cut by 0 bases, the J end by 0 bases, with 9 bases between. The CDR3 DNA reads TGTGCCAGCAGCTTAGCAGGGCAGCGCTCCTATAATTCACCCCTCCACTTT. Its translation is CASSLAGQRSYNSPLHF.

The chain joins TRBV5-1 to TRBJ2-1; unclear D gene. V lost 1 base and J 5 bases, leaving 13 bases between the germline ends. Germline values: CDR1 SGHRS, CDR2 YFSETQ. CDR3 length equals 15 residues. Written as DNA, the CDR3 is TGCGCCAGCAGCTTGCTTGTCAACCTCGACAATGAGCAGTTCTTC. It yields the protein CASSLLVNLDNEQFF.

The chain is built from TRBV10-3 and TRBJ1-5; D uncertain. V was pared by 5 bases and J by 0 bases, with 5 bases between. This CDR3 has 13 residues. The germline gives CDR1 ENHRY, CDR2 SYGVKD. The CDR3 coding sequence is TGTGCCATCAGTAGGGATAGCAATCAGCCCCAGCATTTT. It translates to CAISRDSNQPQHF.

This clone showed up just a few times. The chain employs TRBV5-6 and TRBJ2-7; 10 bases line up with TRBD1. V trimming: 4 bases; J trimming: 2 bases; junction bases outside the gene matches: 9. Germline CDR1 reads SGHDT; CDR2 reads YYEEEE. This CDR3 spans 16 amino acids. CDR3 residues: CASSELRDRGAYEQYF. Here the CDR3 DNA reads TGTGCCAGCAGCGAACTCCGGGACAGGGGCGCCTACGAGCAGTACTTC.

This clone was counted a single time. V is TRBV6-5 and J is TRBJ1-1, with TRBD1 as a possible D gene (5 bases). CDR3 length: 12 residues. Trimming shortened V by 8 bases and J by 5 bases, and 12 bases separated the two germline ends. Germline-derived CDR1 and CDR2 are MNHEY and SVGAGI. CDR3 sequence (DNA): TGTGCCAGCGGGGCGGGCGGGACTGAAGCTTTCTTT. Translation: CASGAGGTEAFF.

The rearrangement links TRBV15 to TRBJ1-2; no reliable D call. With 4 bases removed from V and 5 bases from J, the gap between germline ends came to 14 bases. This CDR3 contains 14 residues. The germline V gene encodes CDR1 LNHNV and CDR2 YYDKDF (reference sequence). For the CDR3, the DNA is TGTGCCACCAGCAAAGGATCTTGGCCTTATGGCTACACCTTC. Translating gives CATSKGSWPYGYTF. The variable domain in full, completed from reference TRBV15 and TRBJ1-2, reads DAMVIQNPRYQVTQFGKPVTLSCSQTLNHNVMYWYQQKSSQAPKLLFHYYDKDFNNEADTPDNFQSRRPNTSFCFLDIRSPGLGDTAMYLCATSKGSWPYGYTFGSGTRLTVV.

The V gene is TRBV3-1 (or the pseudogene TRBV3-2), the J gene TRBJ2-7, with 11 bases fitting TRBD1. There are 15 residues in the CDR3. From germline, CDR1 is LGHDT and CDR2 YNNKEL (reference sequence). V dropped 2 bases and J dropped 2; count of bases not matched to a gene: 2. DNA for the CDR3: TGTGCCAGCAGCCAACCGGGACAGGGGGCCTACGAGCAGTACTTC. Protein product: CASSQPGQGAYEQYF.

CDR3 nucleotides: TGTGCCAGCAGTGAGGGGGGGAGCACAGATACGCAGTATTTT. Residues: CASSEGGSTDTQYF. This rearrangement joins TRBV6-4 to TRBJ2-3; 7 bases align to TRBD2. Germline CDR1 MRHNA, CDR2 SNTAGT. The CDR3 covers 14 residues. J lost 0 bases, V lost 3 bases, and 0 bases had no gene match.

The CDR3 sequence: CASSLDGLAPQNEQFF. Written as DNA, the CDR3 is TGTGCCAGCAGCCTTGATGGACTAGCGCCACAAAATGAGCAGTTCTTC. The chain combines TRBV11-3 with TRBJ2-1, with TRBD2 matching 9 bases. Germline CDR1 and CDR2: SGHNT and YENEEA. CDR3 length: 16 residues. Trimming took 5 bases from V and 7 from J; bases not matched to a gene: 12. Variable domain in full (rest from reference TRBV11-3 and TRBJ2-1): EAGVVQSPRYKIIEKKQPVAFWCNPISGHNTLYWYLQNLGQGPELLIRYENEEAVDDSQLPKDRFSAERLKGVDSTLKIQPAELGDSAVYLCASSLDGLAPQNEQFFGPGTRLTVL.

The genes are TRBV9 and TRBJ2-1, with no clear D. This CDR3 contains 12 residues. Germline CDR1 and CDR2: SGDLS and YYNGEE. V gave up 0 bases and J gave up 6 bases, with 4 bases separating them. For the CDR3, the DNA is TGTGCCAGCAGCGTAGGGATCAATGAGCAGTTCTTC. This encodes CASSVGINEQFF.

The chain recombines TRBV2 with TRBJ2-3; 13 bases agree with TRBD2. The CDR3 has 16 amino acids. Trimming took 5 bases from V and 6 from J; bases not matched to a gene: 8. The germline V gene encodes CDR1 SNHLY and CDR2 FYNNEI. CDR3 residues: CASSLPLAGGPDTQYF. CDR3 coding DNA: TGTGCCAGCAGTTTACCACTAGCGGGGGGGCCTGATACGCAGTATTTT.

The chain combines TRBV5-1 with TRBJ2-3, with 14 bases identical to TRBD2. This CDR3 is 18 amino acids long. V was pared by 4 bases and J by 3 bases, with 10 bases of the junction left unmatched. Germline CDR1 reads SGHRS; CDR2 reads YFSETQ. The CDR3 nucleotides are TGCGCCAGCAGCAACCGGCGGACTAGCGGGGGGCTAACAGATACGCAGTATTTT. Translated, it gives CASSNRRTSGGLTDTQYF.

The sample holds one count of this clone. This chain joins TRBV6-5 and TRBJ1-6; 10 bases fit TRBD1. The CDR3 has 15 residues. J was trimmed by 10 bases and V by 5 bases; bases with no gene match: 8. In germline, CDR1 is MNHEY, CDR2 SVGAGI. CDR3 nucleotides: TGTGCCAGCAGTACACAGACAGGGGGCGAATCACCCCTCCACTTT. Its translation: CASSTQTGGESPLHF.

The chain combines TRBV6-2 or TRBV6-3 with TRBJ2-7; 7 nucleotides agree with TRBD1. CDR1 and CDR2 from the germline V gene are MNHEY and SVGEGT. The V gene end was trimmed by 2 bases and the J gene end by 5 bases; junction bases not matched to a gene: 6. The CDR3 is made up of 14 amino acids. The CDR3 spells CASSYPRGLDEQYF. The CDR3 region has the DNA TGTGCCAGCAGTTACCCTAGGGGGCTGGACGAGCAGTACTTC.

This chain connects TRBV5-1 to TRBJ1-1; 7 bases line up with TRBD1. The ends lost 4 bases at V and 1 base at J; junction bases unmatched: 7. This CDR3 spans 15 amino acids. CDR1 and CDR2 from the germline V gene are SGHRS and YFSETQ. The CDR3 DNA is TGCGCCAGCAGCCTGACAGGGAAAGAGAACACTGAAGCTTTCTTT. Translated, it gives CASSLTGKENTEAFF.

This chain uses TRBV5-5 with TRBJ1-5; tentatively, D is TRBD1 (6 bases). This CDR3 region has 14 residues. Looked up from germline, CDR1 is SGHKS and CDR2 is YYEKEE (reference sequence). Between the trimmed V and J ends, which lost 2 bases and 4 bases, there was a span of 10 bases. DNA for the CDR3: TGTGCCAGCAGCTTTACCCAGGGGAATCAGCCCCAGCATTTT. This codes for CASSFTQGNQPQHF. The full variable domain, in which reference TRBV5-5 and TRBJ1-5 provide the parts outside the CDR3, is DAGVTQSPTHLIKTRGQQVTLRCSPISGHKSVSWYQQVLGQGPQFIFQYYEKEERGRGNFPDRFSARQFPNYSSELNVNALLLGDSALYLCASSFTQGNQPQHFGDGTRLSIL.

The gene calls are TRBV6-5 and TRBJ2-1; D is unclear. The V end was cut by 7 bases, the J end by 4 bases, with 17 bases between. The CDR3 runs to 15 residues. Germline CDR1 reads MNHEY; CDR2 reads SVGAGI. The DNA for the CDR3 is TGTGCCAGCATAATGACCCCAAATGGTTACAATGAGCAGTTCTTC. Its translation is CASIMTPNGYNEQFF.

A few counts support this clone. The rearrangement links TRBV21-1 to TRBJ1-5. TRBV21-1 is a pseudogene. There are 15 residues in the CDR3. CDR3 sequence: CASSPGGGKDQPQHF. As DNA, the CDR3 is TGTGCCAGCAGCCCCGGCGGGGGGAAGGATCAGCCCCAGCATTTT.

The chain employs TRBV20-1 and TRBJ1-2; 7 bases line up with TRBD1. The trim removed 7 bases at V and 7 bases at J, leaving 6 bases unmatched. Germline V CDR1 and CDR2: DFQATT, SNEGSKA (reference sequence). CDR3 size: 11 residues. CDR3 nucleotides: TGCAGTGTCGAGGGGGCGCTTGGCTACACCTTC. Its translation: CSVEGALGYTF.

The chain employs TRBV19 and TRBJ1-2, with D possibly being TRBD1 (5 bases). The CDR3 contains 13 residues. The germline CDR1 and CDR2 sequences are LNHDA and SQIVND (reference sequence). The ends were cut back, 4 bases at V and 1 base at J, with 7 bases in the middle. The CDR3: CASSTDINYGYTF. In DNA, the CDR3 is TGTGCCAGTAGTACGGACATTAACTATGGCTACACCTTC.

This chain connects TRBV10-3 to TRBJ1-2; 8 bases line up with TRBD1. The CDR3 covers 14 residues. J lost 4 bases, V lost 2 bases, and 3 bases had no gene match. Germline V gives CDR1 ENHRY, CDR2 SYGVKD. The CDR3 protein is CAISEGQGPYGYTF. The CDR3 region has the DNA TGTGCCATCAGTGAGGGACAGGGACCCTATGGCTACACCTTC.

The CDR3 is CATLGGPNEKLFF. Written as DNA, the CDR3 is TGCGCTACTCTCGGGGGGCCAAATGAAAAACTGTTTTTT. This chain links TRBV29-1 with TRBJ1-4; tentatively, D is TRBD1 (6 bases). Germline CDR1 is SQVTM and CDR2 is ANQGSEA. CDR3 size: 13 residues.

This clone was seen only once. The V gene is TRBV6-2 or TRBV6-3, the J gene TRBJ2-1; the D gene is possibly TRBD2 (6 bases). The V gene lost 2 bases and the J gene lost 7 bases, with 21 bases spanning the gap. The CDR3 is 17 amino acids. Germline V gene data show CDR1 as MNHEY and CDR2 as SVGEGT. CDR3 in amino acids: CASSYASGVGGTNEQFF. The DNA for the CDR3 is TGTGCCAGCAGTTACGCGTCGGGGGTGGGCGGAACAAATGAGCAGTTCTTC.